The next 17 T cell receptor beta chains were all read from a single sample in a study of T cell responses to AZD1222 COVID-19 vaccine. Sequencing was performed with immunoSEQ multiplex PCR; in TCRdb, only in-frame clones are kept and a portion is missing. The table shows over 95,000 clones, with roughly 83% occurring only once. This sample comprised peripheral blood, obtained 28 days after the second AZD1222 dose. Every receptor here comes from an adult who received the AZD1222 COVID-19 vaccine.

The CDR3 bases are TGTGCCAGCAGCTTAGGGGTAGAACGAATTACCGGGGAGCTGTTTTTT. This sequence encodes CASSLGVERITGELFF. The chain couples TRBV11-2 to TRBJ2-2; unclear D gene. Germline loops: CDR1 SGHAT, CDR2 FQNNGV. The CDR3 loop spans 16 amino acids. The germline V and J ends were trimmed by 1 base and 5 bases, with 14 bases remaining between them.

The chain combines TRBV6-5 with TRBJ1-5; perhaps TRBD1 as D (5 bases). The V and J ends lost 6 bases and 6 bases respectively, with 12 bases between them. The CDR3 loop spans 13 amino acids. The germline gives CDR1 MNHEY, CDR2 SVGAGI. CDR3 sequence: CASSQAGSQPQHF. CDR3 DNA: TGTGCCAGCAGCCAGGCAGGGTCTCAGCCCCAGCATTTT.

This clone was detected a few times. DNA of the CDR3: TGTGCCATCAGTGAGTCGGTGAGGGTAGGGAGCTATGGCTACACCTTC. Protein product: CAISESVRVGSYGYTF. V is TRBV10-3 and J is TRBJ1-2; D not resolved. V was shortened by 0 bases and J by 4 bases, with 15 bases between the two germline ends. CDR3 length: 16 amino acids. Germline V gives CDR1 ENHRY, CDR2 SYGVKD.

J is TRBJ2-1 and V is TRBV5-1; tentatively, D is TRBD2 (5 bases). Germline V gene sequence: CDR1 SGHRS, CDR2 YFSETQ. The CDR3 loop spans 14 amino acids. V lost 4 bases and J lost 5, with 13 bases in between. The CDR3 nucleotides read TGCGCCAGCAGCGGCTTTCTAGCTAACAATGAGCAGTTCTTC. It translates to CASSGFLANNEQFF. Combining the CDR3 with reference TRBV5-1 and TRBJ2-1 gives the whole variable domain KAGVTQTPRYLIKTRGQQVTLSCSPISGHRSVSWYQQTPGQGLQFLFEYFSETQRNKGNFPGRFSGRQFSNSRSEMNVSTLELGDSALYLCASSGFLANNEQFFGPGTRLTVL.

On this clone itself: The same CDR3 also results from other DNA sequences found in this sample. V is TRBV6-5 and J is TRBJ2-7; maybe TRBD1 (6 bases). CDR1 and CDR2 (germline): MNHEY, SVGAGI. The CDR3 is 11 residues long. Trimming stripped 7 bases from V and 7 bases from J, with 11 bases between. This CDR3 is CASTLGGEQYF. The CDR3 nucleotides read TGTGCCAGCACCTTAGGGGGAGAGCAGTACTTC.

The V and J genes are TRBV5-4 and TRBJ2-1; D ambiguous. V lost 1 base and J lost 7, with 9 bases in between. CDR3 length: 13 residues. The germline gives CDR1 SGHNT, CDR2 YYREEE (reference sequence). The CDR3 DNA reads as TGTGCCAGCAGCTTGAGTCCTGGTAATGAGCAGTTCTTC. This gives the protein CASSLSPGNEQFF.

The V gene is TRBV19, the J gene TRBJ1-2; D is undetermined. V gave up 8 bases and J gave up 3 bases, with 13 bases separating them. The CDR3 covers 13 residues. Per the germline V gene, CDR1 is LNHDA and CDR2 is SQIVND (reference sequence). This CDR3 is CASSRLADYGYTF. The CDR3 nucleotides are TGTGCCAGTTCTAGGTTGGCGGACTATGGCTACACCTTC.

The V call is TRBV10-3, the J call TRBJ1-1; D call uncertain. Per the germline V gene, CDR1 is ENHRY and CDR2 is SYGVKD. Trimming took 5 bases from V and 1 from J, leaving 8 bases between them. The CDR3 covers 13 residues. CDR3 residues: CAISILQNTEAFF. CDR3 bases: TGTGCCATCAGTATACTCCAGAACACTGAAGCTTTCTTT.

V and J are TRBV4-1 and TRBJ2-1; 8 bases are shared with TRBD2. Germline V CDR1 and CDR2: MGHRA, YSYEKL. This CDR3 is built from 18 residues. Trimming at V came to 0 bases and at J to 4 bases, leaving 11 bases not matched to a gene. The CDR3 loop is CASSQEGGPGLVYNEQFF. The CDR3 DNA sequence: TGCGCCAGCAGCCAAGAAGGGGGACCGGGACTAGTTTACAATGAGCAGTTCTTC.

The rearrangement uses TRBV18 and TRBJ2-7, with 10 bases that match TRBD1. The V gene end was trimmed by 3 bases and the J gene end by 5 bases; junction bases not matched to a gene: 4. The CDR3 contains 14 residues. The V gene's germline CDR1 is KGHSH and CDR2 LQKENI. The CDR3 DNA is TGTGCCAGCTCACCGAGACAGGGGGCCGACGAGCAGTACTTC. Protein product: CASSPRQGADEQYF.

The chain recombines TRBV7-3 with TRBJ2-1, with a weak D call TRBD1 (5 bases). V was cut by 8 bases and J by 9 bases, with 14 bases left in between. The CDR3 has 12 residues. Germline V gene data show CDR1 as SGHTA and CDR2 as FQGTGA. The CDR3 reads CASGELTGEQFF. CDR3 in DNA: TGTGCCAGCGGGGAATTAACAGGTGAGCAGTTCTTC. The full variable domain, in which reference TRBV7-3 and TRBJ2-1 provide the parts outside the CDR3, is GAGVSQTPSNKVTEKGKYVELRCDPISGHTALYWYRQSLGQGPEFLIYFQGTGAADDSGLPNDRFFAVRPEGSVSTLKIQRTERGDSAVYLCASGELTGEQFFGPGTRLTVL.

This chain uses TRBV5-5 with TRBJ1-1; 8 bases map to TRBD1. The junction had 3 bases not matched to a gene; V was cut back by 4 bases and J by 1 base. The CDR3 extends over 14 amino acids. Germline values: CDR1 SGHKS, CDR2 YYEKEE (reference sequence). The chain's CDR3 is CASSTGTGNTEAFF. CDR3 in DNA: TGTGCCAGCAGCACAGGGACAGGGAACACTGAAGCTTTCTTT.

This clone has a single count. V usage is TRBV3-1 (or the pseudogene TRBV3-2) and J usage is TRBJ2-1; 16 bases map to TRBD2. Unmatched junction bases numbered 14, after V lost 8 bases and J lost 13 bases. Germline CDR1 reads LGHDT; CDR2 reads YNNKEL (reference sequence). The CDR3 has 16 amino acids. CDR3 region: CASQTYTGTSGGAQFF. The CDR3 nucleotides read TGTGCCAGCCAAACCTATACCGGGACTAGCGGGGGGGCCCAGTTCTTC.

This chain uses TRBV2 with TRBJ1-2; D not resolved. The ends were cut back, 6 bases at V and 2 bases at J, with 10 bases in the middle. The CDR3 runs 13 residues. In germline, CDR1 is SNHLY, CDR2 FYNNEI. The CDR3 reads CASSIAGNYGYTF. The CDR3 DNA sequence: TGTGCCAGCAGCATTGCGGGGAACTATGGCTACACCTTC.

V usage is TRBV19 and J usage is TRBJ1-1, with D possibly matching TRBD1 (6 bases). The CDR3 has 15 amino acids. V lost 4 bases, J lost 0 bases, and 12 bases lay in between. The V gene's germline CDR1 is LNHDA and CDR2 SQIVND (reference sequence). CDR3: CASSTGGGMNTEAFF. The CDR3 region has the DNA TGTGCCAGTAGTACCGGGGGGGGCATGAACACTGAAGCTTTCTTT.

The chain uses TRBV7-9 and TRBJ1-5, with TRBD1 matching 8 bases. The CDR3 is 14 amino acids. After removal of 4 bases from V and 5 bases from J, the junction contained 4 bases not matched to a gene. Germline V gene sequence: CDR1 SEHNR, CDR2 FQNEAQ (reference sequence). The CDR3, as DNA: TGTGCCAGCAGCTCGGGACAGGACTATCAGCCCCAGCATTTT. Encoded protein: CASSSGQDYQPQHF. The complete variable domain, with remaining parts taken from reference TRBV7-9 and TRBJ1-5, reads DTGVSQNPRHKITKRGQNVTFRCDPISEHNRLYWYRQTLGQGPEFLTYFQNEAQLEKSRLLSDRFSAERPKGSFSTLEIQRTEQGDSAMYLCASSSGQDYQPQHFGDGTRLSIL.

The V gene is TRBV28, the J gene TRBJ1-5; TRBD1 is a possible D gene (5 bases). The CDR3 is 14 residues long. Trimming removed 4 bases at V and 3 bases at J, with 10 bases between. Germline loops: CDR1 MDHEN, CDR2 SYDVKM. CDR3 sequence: CASSSADNNQPQHF. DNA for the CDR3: TGTGCCAGCAGTTCGGCGGACAACAATCAGCCCCAGCATTTT.